This entry is about one T cell receptor (beta chain). Its antigen is not identified. Generated by immunoSEQ multiplex PCR, the TCRdb table keeps only in-frame clones and is missing some. The table shows some 75,000 clones, with 82% occurring only once. This sample is drawn from a study of radiation and T cells in renal cell carcinoma. Sample time point: blood 2 weeks post-SBRT. This sample's treatment: 15 Gy SBRT to primary tumor, nephrectomy 4 weeks later. This renal cell carcinoma was of the clear cell type. Study-level results: In blood, top tumor clones expanded by 2 weeks, shrinking by 4.

This clonotype was sampled from a man aged 60 to 69 with renal cell carcinoma. This specimen consisted of blood, obtained from a patient whose treatment included radiotherapy and nephrectomy.

CDR3 amino acids: CASSQVGGEVGSPLHF. CDR3 in DNA: TGTGCCAGCAGCCAAGTGGGGGGCGAGGTAGGATCACCCCTCCACTTT. The V call is TRBV14, the J call TRBJ1-6; possibly TRBD1 for D (6 bases). This CDR3 spans 16 amino acids. The germline V and J ends were trimmed by 1 base and 10 bases, with 17 bases remaining between them. CDR1 is SGHDN and CDR2 is FVKESK in the germline V gene.